This entry describes one T cell receptor beta chain. The antigen is undetermined. The sample originates from a study of regulatory T cells in long-lasting Graves disease. Findings of the study overall: It was possible that the small sample size reduced accuracy.

As for time point: persistent/refractory GD, antithyroid drugs over 5 years with positive TRAb. From PBMCs, RNA was extracted and then used to make the TCR library. The CDR3 sequence is 19 residues long. Germline V lookup: CDR1 LNHDA, CDR2 SQIVND (reference sequence). The V and J ends lost 1 base and 0 bases respectively, with 16 bases between them. With iRepertoire HTBI primers and Arm-PCR of CDR3 regions, TCR beta libraries were built. TCRdb reprocessed the multiplex PCR reads via MiXCR and lists one record per CDR3 protein. The repertoire consists of some 430,000 distinct CDR3 sequences, with 20% to 25% occurring once and the leading ten covering roughly 7%.

The specimen comprised peripheral blood mononuclear cells (PBMCs), sampled when the disease was refractory, from a patient treated with antithyroid drugs. The chain couples TRBV19 to TRBJ2-6; the D gene is possibly TRBD1 (5 bases). The origin of this receptor is a female donor with Graves disease. The CDR3 sequence: CASSIAVQDIFSGANVLTF. The CDR3 DNA reads as TGTGCCAGTAGTATAGCGGTCCAGGACATATTCTCTGGGGCCAACGTCCTGACTTTC.